This T cell receptor beta chain was observed in a study of blood T cell repertoires in COVID-19. At the level of the study: In each case, the material was cDNA or gDNA derived from T cells, B-cell-depleted T cells, or PBMCs.

Ages ranged from about 18 to 89 years, with residence in around 24 US areas. The data were produced by immunoSEQ multiplex PCR, yet TCRdb's version contains in-frame clones alone and is incomplete. The sample holds approximately 360,000 clones, more than 75% seen once. This CDR3 is built from 17 residues. The ends lost 2 bases at V and 0 bases at J; junction bases unmatched: 5. Looked up from germline, CDR1 is MGHDK and CDR2 is SYGVNS. The sequencing sample was made of PBMCs or T cells enriched from blood (not recorded which). This clonotype originated in a woman between 25 and 40 years old with acute COVID-19. The chain employs TRBV25-1 and TRBJ2-5; 11 bases line up with TRBD2. CDR3 DNA: TGTGCCAGCAGTGAAGTCAGACTAGCGGGGCACCAAGAGACCCAGTACTTC. This gives the protein CASSEVRLAGHQETQYF.